The present TCR beta chain was sequenced within a study of radiation and T cells in renal cell carcinoma. The germline CDR1 and CDR2 sequences are SQVTM and ANQGSEA. The CDR3 consists of 16 residues. V lost 6 bases and J 2 bases, leaving 22 bases between the germline ends. Some clones are missing from TCRdb's copy, which holds only in-frame ones; the method was immunoSEQ multiplex PCR. The table shows some 120,000 clones, with around four fifths occurring only once. The time point here: blood 2 weeks post-SBRT. Stated treatment: 15 Gy SBRT to primary tumor, nephrectomy 4 weeks later. The sequences come from blood, collected from a patient whose treatment included radiotherapy and nephrectomy. J is TRBJ2-5 and V is TRBV29-1, with D perhaps matching TRBD1 or TRBD2 (6 bases each). This TCR was recovered from a woman aged 60-75 years with renal cell carcinoma. In nucleotides, the CDR3 is TGCAGCGTCCAGAGGGGGGATTTCGGGGTTCAAGAGACCCAGTACTTC. Protein product: CSVQRGDFGVQETQYF.